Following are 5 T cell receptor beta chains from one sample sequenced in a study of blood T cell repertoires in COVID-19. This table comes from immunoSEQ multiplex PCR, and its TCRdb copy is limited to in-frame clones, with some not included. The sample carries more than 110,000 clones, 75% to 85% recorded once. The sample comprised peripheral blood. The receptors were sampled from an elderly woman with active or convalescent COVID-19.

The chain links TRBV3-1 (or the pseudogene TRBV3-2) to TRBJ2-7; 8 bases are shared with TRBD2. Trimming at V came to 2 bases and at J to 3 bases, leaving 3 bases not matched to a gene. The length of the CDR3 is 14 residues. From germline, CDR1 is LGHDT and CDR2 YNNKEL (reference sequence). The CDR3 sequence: CASSQQGLVYEQYF. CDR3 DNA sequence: TGTGCCAGCAGCCAACAGGGACTAGTCTACGAGCAGTACTTC.

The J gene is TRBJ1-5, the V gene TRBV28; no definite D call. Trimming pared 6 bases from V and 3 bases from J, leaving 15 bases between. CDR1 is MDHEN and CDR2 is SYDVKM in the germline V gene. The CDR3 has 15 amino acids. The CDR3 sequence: CASRPTKGVNQPQHF. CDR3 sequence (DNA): TGTGCCAGCAGACCTACAAAGGGAGTCAATCAGCCCCAGCATTTT.

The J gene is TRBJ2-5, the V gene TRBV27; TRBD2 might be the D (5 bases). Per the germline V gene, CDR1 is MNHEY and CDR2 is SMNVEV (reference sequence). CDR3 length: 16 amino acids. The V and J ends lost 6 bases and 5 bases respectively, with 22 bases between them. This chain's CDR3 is CASRPAARSRFETQYF. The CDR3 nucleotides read TGTGCCAGCAGACCAGCGGCCCGCAGCCGTTTTGAGACCCAGTACTTC.

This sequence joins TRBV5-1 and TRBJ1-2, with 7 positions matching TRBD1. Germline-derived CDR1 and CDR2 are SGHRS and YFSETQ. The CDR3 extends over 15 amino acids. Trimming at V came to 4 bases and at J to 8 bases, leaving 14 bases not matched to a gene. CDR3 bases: TGCGCCAGCAGCCCCACTCGACAGGGACCGGCGGGCTACACCTTC. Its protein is CASSPTRQGPAGYTF.

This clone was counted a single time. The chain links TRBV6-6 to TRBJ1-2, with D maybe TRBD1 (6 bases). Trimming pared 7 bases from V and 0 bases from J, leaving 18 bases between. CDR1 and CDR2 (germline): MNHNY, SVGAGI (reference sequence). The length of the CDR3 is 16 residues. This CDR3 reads CASNPGGLVPNYGYTF. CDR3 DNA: TGTGCCAGCAATCCGGGGGGGCTCGTCCCTAACTATGGCTACACCTTC.